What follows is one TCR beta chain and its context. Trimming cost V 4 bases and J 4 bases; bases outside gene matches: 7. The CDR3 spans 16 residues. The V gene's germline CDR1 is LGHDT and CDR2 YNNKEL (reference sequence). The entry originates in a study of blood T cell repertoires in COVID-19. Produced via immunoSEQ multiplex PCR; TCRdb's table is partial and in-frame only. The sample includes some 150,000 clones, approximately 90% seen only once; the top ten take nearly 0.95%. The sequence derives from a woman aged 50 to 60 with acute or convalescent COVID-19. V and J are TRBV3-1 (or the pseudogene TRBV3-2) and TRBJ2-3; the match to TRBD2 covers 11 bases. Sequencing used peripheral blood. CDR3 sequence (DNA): TGTGCCAGCAGCCGCCTGACTAGCGGGAACGCAGATACGCAGTATTTT. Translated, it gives CASSRLTSGNADTQYF.